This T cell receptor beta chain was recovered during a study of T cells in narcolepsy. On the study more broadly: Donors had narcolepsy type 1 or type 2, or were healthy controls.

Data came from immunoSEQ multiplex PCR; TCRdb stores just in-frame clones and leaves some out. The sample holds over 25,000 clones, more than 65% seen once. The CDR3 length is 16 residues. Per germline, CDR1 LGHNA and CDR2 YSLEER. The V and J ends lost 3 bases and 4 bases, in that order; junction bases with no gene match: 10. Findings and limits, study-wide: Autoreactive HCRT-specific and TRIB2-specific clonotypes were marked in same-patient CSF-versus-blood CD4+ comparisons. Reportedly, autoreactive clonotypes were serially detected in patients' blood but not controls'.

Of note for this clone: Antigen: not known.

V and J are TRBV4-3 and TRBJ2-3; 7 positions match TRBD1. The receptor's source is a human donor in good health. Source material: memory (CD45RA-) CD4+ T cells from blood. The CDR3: CASSHQAGTVSDTQYF. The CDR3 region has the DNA TGCGCCAGCAGCCACCAAGCCGGGACAGTTTCAGATACGCAGTATTTT.